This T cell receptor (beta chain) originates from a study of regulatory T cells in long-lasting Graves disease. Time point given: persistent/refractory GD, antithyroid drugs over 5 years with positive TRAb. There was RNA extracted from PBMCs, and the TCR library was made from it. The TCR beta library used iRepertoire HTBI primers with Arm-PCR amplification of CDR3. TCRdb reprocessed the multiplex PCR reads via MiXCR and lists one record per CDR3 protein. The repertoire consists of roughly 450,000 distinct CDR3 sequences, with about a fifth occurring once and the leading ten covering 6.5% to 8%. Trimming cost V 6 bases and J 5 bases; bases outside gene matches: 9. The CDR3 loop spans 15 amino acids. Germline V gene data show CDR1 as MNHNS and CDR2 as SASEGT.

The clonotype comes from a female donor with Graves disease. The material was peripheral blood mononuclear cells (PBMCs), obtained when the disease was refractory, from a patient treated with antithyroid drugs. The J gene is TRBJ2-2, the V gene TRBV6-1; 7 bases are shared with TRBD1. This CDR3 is CASSPGTDITGELFF. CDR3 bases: TGTGCCAGCAGCCCGGGGACAGACATAACCGGGGAGCTGTTTTTT.